This is a list of T cell receptor beta chains from one sample in a study of OX40 agonist ivuxolimab in advanced cancers. Sequenced by immunoSEQ multiplex PCR; TCRdb stores in-frame clones only, minus some. Here the sample spans 30,000 to 40,000 clones, more than 70% being singletons. The source was CD4+ or CD8+ T cells sorted from blood, collected in a trial of the OX40 agonist ivuxolimab. These receptors originate from an adult with an advanced solid tumor such as melanoma, head and neck, liver or kidney cancer. The CDR3 runs from the conserved cysteine through the conserved F or W. D genes are given only for firm matches. For some rows the clone size is stated as once, few or many, or as a class when expanded; others skip it.

CDR3 DNA: TGCGCCAGCAGCTTGGGTACGATTGTCGATCAGCCCCAGCATTTT
CDR3 protein: CASSLGTIVDQPQHF
V gene: TRBV5-1
D gene: -
CDR3 length: 15
J gene: TRBJ1-5
clone size: -

CDR3 DNA: TGCAGTGCTAGAACTCGCCACGAGCAGTACTTC
CDR3 protein: CSARTRHEQYF
V gene: TRBV20-1
D gene: -
CDR3 length: 11
J gene: TRBJ2-7
clone size: -

CDR3 DNA: TGCGCCAGCAGCCCGGGACTAGCGGGAGAAAATGAGCAGTTCTTC
CDR3 protein: CASSPGLAGENEQFF
V gene: TRBV4-1
D gene: TRBD2
CDR3 length: 15
J gene: TRBJ2-1
clone size: -

CDR3 DNA: TGTGCCAGCAGCTCCCTGGGAGCGGGAGGTGAGACCCAGTACTTC
CDR3 protein: CASSSLGAGGETQYF
V gene: TRBV5-6
D gene: TRBD2
CDR3 length: 15
J gene: TRBJ2-5
clone size: once

CDR3 DNA: TGTGCCAGCAGCCGAAAGGTCCAGGGGGTGGCAGATACGCAGTATTTT
CDR3 protein: CASSRKVQGVADTQYF
V gene: TRBV5-4
D gene: TRBD1
CDR3 length: 16
J gene: TRBJ2-3
clone size: -

CDR3 DNA: TGTGCCAGCAGCTTGCGGCAGAGCATCTCTGGAAACACCATATATTTT
CDR3 protein: CASSLRQSISGNTIYF
V gene: TRBV7-9
D gene: -
CDR3 length: 16
J gene: TRBJ1-3
clone size: once

CDR3 DNA: TGTGCCAGCAGTGTGGGCGGGCGGGAGCAGTACTTC
CDR3 protein: CASSVGGREQYF
V gene: TRBV2
D gene: -
CDR3 length: 12
J gene: TRBJ2-7
clone size: -

CDR3 DNA: TGTGCCAGCAGCTTAGCCAAGGGCTATGGCTACACCTTC
CDR3 protein: CASSLAKGYGYTF
V gene: TRBV7-2
D gene: -
CDR3 length: 13
J gene: TRBJ1-2
clone size: once

CDR3 DNA: TGCGCCAGCAGCAAGACAGGGAGTAGGGAAAAACTGTTTTTT
CDR3 protein: CASSKTGSREKLFF
V gene: TRBV5-1
D gene: TRBD1
CDR3 length: 14
J gene: TRBJ1-4
clone size: -

CDR3 DNA: TGCGCCAGCAGCTTCGACAGCCAAGAGACCCAGTACTTC
CDR3 protein: CASSFDSQETQYF
V gene: TRBV5-1
D gene: -
CDR3 length: 13
J gene: TRBJ2-5
clone size: -

CDR3 DNA: TGTGCCAGTAGCCTGACAGGGTTTAGGACCGGGGAGCTGTTTTTT
CDR3 protein: CASSLTGFRTGELFF
V gene: TRBV19
D gene: TRBD1
CDR3 length: 15
J gene: TRBJ2-2
clone size: -

CDR3 DNA: TGTGCCAGCAGTACAACAGGGGCGGGAGGGCTGGATACGCAGTATTTT
CDR3 protein: CASSTTGAGGLDTQYF
V gene: TRBV28
D gene: TRBD2
CDR3 length: 16
J gene: TRBJ2-3
clone size: once

CDR3 DNA: TGTGCCAGCAGCAAAGTGGAACTAGCGGGAGGAAACAATGAGCAGTTCTTC
CDR3 protein: CASSKVELAGGNNEQFF
V gene: TRBV21-1
D gene: -
CDR3 length: 17
J gene: TRBJ2-1
clone size: -

CDR3 DNA: TGTGCCAGCATCCAGACAGGGTACAGCGGGGAGCTGTTTTTT
CDR3 protein: CASIQTGYSGELFF
V gene: TRBV7-2
D gene: TRBD1
CDR3 length: 14
J gene: TRBJ2-2
clone size: -

CDR3 DNA: TGTGCCAGCAGTTCCCACACAGGGGGCCGGCTGTTTTTT
CDR3 protein: CASSSHTGGRLFF
V gene: TRBV27
D gene: TRBD1
CDR3 length: 13
J gene: TRBJ1-4
clone size: -

CDR3 DNA: TGTGCCAGCAGCTTAGGCCGGGGGCGGGCGAACAATGAGCAGTTCTTC
CDR3 protein: CASSLGRGRANNEQFF
V gene: TRBV11-3
D gene: -
CDR3 length: 16
J gene: TRBJ2-1
clone size: -

CDR3 DNA: TGTGCCAGCAGCTTGTTAGCGGGGAGTTCTCACAATGAGCAGTTCTTC
CDR3 protein: CASSLLAGSSHNEQFF
V gene: TRBV5-5
D gene: TRBD2
CDR3 length: 16
J gene: TRBJ2-1
clone size: -

CDR3 DNA: TGTGCCAGCAGCGCGCGGGGGGAAAGAGATGGTAGCAATCAGCCCCAGCATTTT
CDR3 protein: CASSARGERDGSNQPQHF
V gene: TRBV7-7
D gene: -
CDR3 length: 18
J gene: TRBJ1-5
clone size: -

CDR3 DNA: TGTGCCAGCAGCCAAGCGCTAGCGGGCAGATACGAGCAGTACTTC
CDR3 protein: CASSQALAGRYEQYF
V gene: TRBV4-2
D gene: TRBD2
CDR3 length: 15
J gene: TRBJ2-7
clone size: -

CDR3 DNA: TGCGCCAGCAGCTTACAGGGTCAAGGAGGGGGCTACACCTTC
CDR3 protein: CASSLQGQGGGYTF
V gene: TRBV5-1
D gene: -
CDR3 length: 14
J gene: TRBJ1-2
clone size: -

CDR3 DNA: TGTGCCAGCAGCTGGGGACGGGCGAACACTGAAGCTTTCTTT
CDR3 protein: CASSWGRANTEAFF
V gene: TRBV7-9
D gene: -
CDR3 length: 14
J gene: TRBJ1-1
clone size: few

CDR3 DNA: TGTGCCAGCAGCTCGCCCGGGGGGTTTGGCTACACCTTC
CDR3 protein: CASSSPGGFGYTF
V gene: TRBV7-9
D gene: -
CDR3 length: 13
J gene: TRBJ1-2
clone size: -

CDR3 DNA: TGCAGTGCCCCTGGGGGGGACGAGCAGTACTTC
CDR3 protein: CSAPGGDEQYF
V gene: TRBV20-1
D gene: TRBD2
CDR3 length: 11
J gene: TRBJ2-7
clone size: few